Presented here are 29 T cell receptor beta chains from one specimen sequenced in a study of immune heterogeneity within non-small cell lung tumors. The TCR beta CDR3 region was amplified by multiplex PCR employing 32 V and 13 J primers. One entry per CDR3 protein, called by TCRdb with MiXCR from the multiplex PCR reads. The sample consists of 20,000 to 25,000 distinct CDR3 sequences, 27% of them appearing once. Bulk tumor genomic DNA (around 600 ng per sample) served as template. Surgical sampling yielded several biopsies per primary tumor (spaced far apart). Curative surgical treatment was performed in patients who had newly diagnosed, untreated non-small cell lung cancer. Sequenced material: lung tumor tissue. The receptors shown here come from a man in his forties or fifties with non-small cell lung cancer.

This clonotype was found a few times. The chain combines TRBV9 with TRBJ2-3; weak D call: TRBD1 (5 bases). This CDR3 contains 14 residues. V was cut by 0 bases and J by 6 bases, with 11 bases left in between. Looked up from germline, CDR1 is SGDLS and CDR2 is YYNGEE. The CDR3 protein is CASSVGPGMDTQYF. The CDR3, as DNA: TGTGCCAGCAGCGTAGGTCCAGGGATGGATACGCAGTATTTT.

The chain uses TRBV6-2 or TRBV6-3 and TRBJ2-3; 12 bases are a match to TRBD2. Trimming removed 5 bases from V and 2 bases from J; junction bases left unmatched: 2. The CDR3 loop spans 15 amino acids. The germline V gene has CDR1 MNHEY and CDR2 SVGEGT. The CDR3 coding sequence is TGTGCCAGCAGTGGACTAGCGGGGACCACAGATACGCAGTATTTT. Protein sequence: CASSGLAGTTDTQYF.

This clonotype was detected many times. The CDR3 DNA is TGCAGCGTCTGGGGATGGCGGGCGGACAATGAGCAGTTCTTC. The encoded protein is CSVWGWRADNEQFF. This chain links TRBV29-1 with TRBJ2-1; D might be TRBD2 (5 bases). V was clipped by 6 bases and J by 5 bases, with 17 bases between them. Per germline, CDR1 SQVTM and CDR2 ANQGSEA. There are 14 residues in the CDR3.

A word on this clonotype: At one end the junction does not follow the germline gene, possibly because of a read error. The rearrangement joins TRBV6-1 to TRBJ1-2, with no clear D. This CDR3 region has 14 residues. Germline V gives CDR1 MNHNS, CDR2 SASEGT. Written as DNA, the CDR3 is TGTGCCAGCAAAGAATTGGGCAGGAACTATGGCAACACCTTC. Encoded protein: CASKELGRNYGNTF.

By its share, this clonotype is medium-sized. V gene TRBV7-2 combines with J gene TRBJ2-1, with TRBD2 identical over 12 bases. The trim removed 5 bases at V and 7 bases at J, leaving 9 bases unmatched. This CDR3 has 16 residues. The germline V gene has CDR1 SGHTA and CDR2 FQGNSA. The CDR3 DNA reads TGTGCCAGCAGCCCAGACGCTAGCGGGAGGGCAAATGAGCAGTTCTTC. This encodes CASSPDASGRANEQFF.

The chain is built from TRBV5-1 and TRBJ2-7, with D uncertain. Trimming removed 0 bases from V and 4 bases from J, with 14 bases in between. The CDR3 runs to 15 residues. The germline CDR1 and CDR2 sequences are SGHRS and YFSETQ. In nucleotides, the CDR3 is TGCGCCAGCAGCTTGGGACCCAAGGGCCCTTACGAGCAGTACTTC. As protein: CASSLGPKGPYEQYF.

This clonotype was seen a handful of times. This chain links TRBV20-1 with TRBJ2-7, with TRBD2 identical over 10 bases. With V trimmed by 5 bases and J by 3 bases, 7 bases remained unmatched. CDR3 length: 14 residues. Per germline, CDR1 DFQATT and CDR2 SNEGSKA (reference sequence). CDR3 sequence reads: CSALLAGDLYEQYF. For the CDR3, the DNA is TGCAGTGCTCTTCTAGCGGGAGATCTCTACGAGCAGTACTTC.

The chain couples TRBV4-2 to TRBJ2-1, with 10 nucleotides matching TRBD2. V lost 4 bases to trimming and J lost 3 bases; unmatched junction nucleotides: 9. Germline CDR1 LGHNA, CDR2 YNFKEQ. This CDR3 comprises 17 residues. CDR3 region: CASSRQGLADYYNEQFF. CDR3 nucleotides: TGTGCCAGCAGCCGACAAGGACTAGCGGATTACTACAATGAGCAGTTCTTC.

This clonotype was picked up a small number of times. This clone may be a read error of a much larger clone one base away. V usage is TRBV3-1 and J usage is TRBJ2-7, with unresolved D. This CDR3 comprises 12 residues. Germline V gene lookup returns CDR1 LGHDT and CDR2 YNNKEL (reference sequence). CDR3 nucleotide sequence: TGTGCCGGCAGCCTTAGTGTCTACGAGCAGTACTTC. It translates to CAGSLSVYEQYF.

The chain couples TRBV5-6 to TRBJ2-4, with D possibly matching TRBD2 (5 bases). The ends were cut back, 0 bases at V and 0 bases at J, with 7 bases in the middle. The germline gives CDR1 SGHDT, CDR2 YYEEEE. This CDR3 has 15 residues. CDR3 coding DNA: TGTGCCAGCAGCTTGGGTGGAGGAGCCAAAAACATTCAGTACTTC. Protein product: CASSLGGGAKNIQYF.

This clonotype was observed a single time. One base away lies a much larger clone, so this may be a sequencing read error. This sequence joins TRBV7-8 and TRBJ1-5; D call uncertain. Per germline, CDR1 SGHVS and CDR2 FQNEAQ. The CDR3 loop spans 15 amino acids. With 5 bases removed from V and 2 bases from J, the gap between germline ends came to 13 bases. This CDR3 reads CASSRGISRNQPQHF. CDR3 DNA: TGTGCCAGCAGCCGCGGGATATCCCGCAATCAGCCCCAGCATTTT. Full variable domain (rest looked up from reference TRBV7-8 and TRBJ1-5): GAGVSQSPRYKVAKRGQDVALRCDPISGHVSLFWYQQALGQGPEFLTYFQNEAQLDKSGLPSDRFFAERPEGSVSTLKIQRTQQEDSAVYLCASSRGISRNQPQHFGDGTRLSIL.

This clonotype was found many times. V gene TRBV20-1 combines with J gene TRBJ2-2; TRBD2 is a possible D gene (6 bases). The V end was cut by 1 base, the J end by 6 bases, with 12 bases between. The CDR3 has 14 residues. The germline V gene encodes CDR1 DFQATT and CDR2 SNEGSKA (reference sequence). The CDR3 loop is CSARVRGMAGELFF. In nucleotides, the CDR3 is TGCAGTGCTAGAGTTCGCGGGATGGCCGGGGAGCTGTTTTTT.

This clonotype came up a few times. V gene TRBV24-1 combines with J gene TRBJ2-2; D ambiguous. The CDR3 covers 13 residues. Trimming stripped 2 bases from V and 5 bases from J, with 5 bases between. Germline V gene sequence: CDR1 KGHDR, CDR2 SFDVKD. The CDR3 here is CATSDYRTGELFF. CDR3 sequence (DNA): TGTGCCACCAGTGATTACCGAACCGGGGAGCTGTTTTTT.

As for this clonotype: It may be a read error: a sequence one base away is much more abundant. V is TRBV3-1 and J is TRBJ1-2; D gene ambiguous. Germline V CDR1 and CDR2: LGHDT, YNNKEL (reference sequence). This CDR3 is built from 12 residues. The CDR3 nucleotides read TGTGCCAACAGCCAAAGCAGGCGGGACTACACCTTC. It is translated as CANSQSRRDYTF.

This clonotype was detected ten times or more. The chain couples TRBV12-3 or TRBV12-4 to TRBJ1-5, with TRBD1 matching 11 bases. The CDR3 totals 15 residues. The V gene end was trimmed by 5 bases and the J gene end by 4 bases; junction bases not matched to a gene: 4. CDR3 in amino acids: CASSPGTGGNQPQHF. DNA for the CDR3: TGTGCCAGCAGTCCCGGGACAGGGGGGAATCAGCCCCAGCATTTT.

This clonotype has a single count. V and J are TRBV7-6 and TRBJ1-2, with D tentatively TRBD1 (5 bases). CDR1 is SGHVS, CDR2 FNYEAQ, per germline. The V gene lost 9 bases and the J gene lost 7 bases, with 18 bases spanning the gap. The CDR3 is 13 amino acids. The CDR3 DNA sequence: TGTGCCAGAAGCCTCACAGGATTGACTGGCTACACCTTC. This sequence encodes CARSLTGLTGYTF.

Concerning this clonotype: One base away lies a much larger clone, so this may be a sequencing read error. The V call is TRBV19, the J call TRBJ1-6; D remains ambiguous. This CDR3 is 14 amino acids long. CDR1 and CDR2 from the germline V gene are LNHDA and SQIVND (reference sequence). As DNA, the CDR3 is TGTGCCATTAGTACCAATCCGGTTAATTCACCCCTCCACTTT. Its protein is CAISTNPVNSPLHF. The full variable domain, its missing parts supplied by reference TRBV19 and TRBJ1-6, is DGGITQSPKYLFRKEGQNVTLSCEQNLNHDAMYWYRQDPGQGLRLIYYSQIVNDFQKGDIAEGYSVSREKKESFPLTVTSAQKNPTAFYLCAISTNPVNSPLHFGNGTRLTVT.

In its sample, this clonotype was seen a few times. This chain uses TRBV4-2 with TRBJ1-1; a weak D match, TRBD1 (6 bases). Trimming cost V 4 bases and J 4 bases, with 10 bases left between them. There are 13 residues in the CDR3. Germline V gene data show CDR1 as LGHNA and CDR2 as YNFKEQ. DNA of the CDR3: TGTGCCAGCAGCCCCGGACAGTCCACTGAAGCTTTCTTT. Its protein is CASSPGQSTEAFF.

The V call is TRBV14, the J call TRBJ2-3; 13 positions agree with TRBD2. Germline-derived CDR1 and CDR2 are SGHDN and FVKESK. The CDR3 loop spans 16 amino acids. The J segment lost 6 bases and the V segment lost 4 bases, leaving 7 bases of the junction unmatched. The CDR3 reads CASSLGLAGAFDTQYF. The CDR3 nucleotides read TGTGCCAGCAGCCTAGGACTAGCGGGAGCTTTCGATACGCAGTATTTT. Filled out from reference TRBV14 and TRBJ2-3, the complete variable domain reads EAGVTQFPSHSVIEKGQTVTLRCDPISGHDNLYWYRRVMGKEIKFLLHFVKESKQDESGMPNNRFLAERTGGTYSTLKVQPAELEDSGVYFCASSLGLAGAFDTQYFGPGTRLTVL.

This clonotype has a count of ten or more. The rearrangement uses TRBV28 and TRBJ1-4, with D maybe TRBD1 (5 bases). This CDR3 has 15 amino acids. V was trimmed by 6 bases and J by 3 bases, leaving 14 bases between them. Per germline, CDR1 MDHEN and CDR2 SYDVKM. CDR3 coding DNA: TGTGCCAGCAGACGTCCGACAGCGTCTAATGAAAAACTGTTTTTT. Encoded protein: CASRRPTASNEKLFF.

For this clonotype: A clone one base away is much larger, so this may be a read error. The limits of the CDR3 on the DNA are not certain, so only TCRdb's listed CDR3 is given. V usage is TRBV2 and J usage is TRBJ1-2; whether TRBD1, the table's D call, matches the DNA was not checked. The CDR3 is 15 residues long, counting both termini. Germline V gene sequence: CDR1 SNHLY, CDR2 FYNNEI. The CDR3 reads CATRYSRGGNYGCTF.

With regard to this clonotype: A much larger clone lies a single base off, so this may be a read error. CDR3 residues: CASSDSSSGMYTEQFF. CDR3 DNA sequence: TGTGCCAGCAGTGACTCGTCTAGCGGGATGTATACTGAGCAGTTCTTC. The chain couples TRBV6-4 to TRBJ2-1; 9 bases agree with TRBD2. CDR1 is MRHNA and CDR2 is SNTAGT in the germline V gene. The length of the CDR3 is 16 residues. Trimming at V came to 0 bases and at J to 9 bases, leaving 9 bases not matched to a gene.

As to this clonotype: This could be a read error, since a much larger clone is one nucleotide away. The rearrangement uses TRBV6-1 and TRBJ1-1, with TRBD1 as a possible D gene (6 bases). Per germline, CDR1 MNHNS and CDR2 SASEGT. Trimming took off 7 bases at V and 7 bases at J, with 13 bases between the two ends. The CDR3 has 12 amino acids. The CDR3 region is CASIPGTREAFF. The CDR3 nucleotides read TGTGCCAGCATCCCCGGGACACGTGAAGCTTTCTTT.

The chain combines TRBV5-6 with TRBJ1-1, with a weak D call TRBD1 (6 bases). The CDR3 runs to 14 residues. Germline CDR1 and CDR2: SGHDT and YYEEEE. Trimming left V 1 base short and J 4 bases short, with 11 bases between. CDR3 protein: CASSLISGATEAFF. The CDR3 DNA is TGTGCCAGCAGCTTGATATCGGGGGCCACTGAAGCTTTCTTT.

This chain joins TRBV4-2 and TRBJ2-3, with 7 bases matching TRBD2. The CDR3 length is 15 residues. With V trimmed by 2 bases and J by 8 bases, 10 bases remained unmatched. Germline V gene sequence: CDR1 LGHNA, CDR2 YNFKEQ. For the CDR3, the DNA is TGTGCCAGCAGCCAATATGCGGGAGATTGGAGTACGCAGTATTTT. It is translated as CASSQYAGDWSTQYF.

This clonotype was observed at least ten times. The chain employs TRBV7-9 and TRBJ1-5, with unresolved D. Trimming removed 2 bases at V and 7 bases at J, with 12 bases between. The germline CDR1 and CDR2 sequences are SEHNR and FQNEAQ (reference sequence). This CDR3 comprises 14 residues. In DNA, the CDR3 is TGTGCCAGCAGCTTATTGGATGCGACCCAGCCCCAGCATTTT. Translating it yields CASSLLDATQPQHF. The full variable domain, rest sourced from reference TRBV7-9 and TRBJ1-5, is DTGVSQNPRHKITKRGQNVTFRCDPISEHNRLYWYRQTLGQGPEFLTYFQNEAQLEKSRLLSDRFSAERPKGSFSTLEIQRTEQGDSAMYLCASSLLDATQPQHFGDGTRLSIL.

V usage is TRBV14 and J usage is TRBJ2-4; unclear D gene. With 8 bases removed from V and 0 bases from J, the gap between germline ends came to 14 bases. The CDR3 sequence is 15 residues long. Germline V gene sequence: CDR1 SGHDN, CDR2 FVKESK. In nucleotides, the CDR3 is TGTGCCAGCGTACCTGGAGCGTTAGCCAAAAACATTCAGTACTTC. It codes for CASVPGALAKNIQYF.

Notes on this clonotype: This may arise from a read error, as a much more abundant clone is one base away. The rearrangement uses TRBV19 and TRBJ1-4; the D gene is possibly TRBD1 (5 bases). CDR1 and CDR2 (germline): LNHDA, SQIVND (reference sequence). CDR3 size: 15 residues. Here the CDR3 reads CASSIGGALVEKLIF. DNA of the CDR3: TGTGCCAGTAGTATCGGAGGGGCTCTTGTGGAAAAACTGATTTTT.

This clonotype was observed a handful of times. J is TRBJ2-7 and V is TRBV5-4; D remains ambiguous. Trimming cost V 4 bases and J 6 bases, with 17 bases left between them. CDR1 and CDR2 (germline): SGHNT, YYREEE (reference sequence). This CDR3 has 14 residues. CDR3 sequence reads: CASSDLGPSVEQYF. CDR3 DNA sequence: TGTGCCAGCAGCGACCTCGGACCGTCGGTCGAGCAGTACTTC.